The following is a TCR beta chain sequence with its context. Its cognate antigen is unknown. From the 120-subject validation cohort, which was separate from the approximately 670-subject first cohort, the donors were drawn. The data are from a study of cytomegalovirus exposure and HLA in healthy donors. Study-level information: The approximately 680 first-cohort repertoires and the 120 or so validation repertoires shared the same platform, a later analysis reported. Study-wide results and caveats: It was reported that the classifier diagnosed cytomegalovirus status with high specificity and sensitivity in both the original and validation cohorts. Most TCR sequences were uncommon, yet certain public TCRs appeared in many donors.

The CDR3 runs 15 residues. V was shortened by 0 bases and J by 3 bases, with 12 bases between the two germline ends. In germline, CDR1 is SGDLS, CDR2 YYNGEE. Sequenced by immunoSEQ multiplex PCR; TCRdb stores in-frame clones only, minus some. The sample comprises under 250,000 clones, around nine tenths of which are singletons, and around 1% rests with the top ten. What was sequenced was PBMCs. The origin of this receptor is a woman between 18 and 29 years old in good health and CMV-seronegative. The genes are TRBV9 and TRBJ1-2, with D hard to call. The CDR3 loop reads CASSVAFSGDYGYTF. The CDR3 coding sequence is TGTGCCAGCAGCGTAGCGTTCTCAGGTGACTATGGCTACACCTTC.